This T cell receptor beta chain originates from a study of T cells in Graves' hyperthyroidism and ophthalmopathy. This CDR3 has 15 amino acids. The V segment lost 4 bases and the J segment 3 bases; nucleotides outside the gene matches: 5. Germline V lookup: CDR1 SGHRS, CDR2 YFSETQ. On this clonotype itself: The CDR3 carries no conserved terminal phenylalanine or tryptophan, so it likely arises from a read error.

Amplified TCR beta CDR3 regions came from RNA transcripts. Carried out on the TCR CDR3, a first-round RT-PCR used the HTBI primer set. From the multiplex PCR reads, TCRdb called clonotypes with MiXCR, one entry per CDR3 protein. The repertoire has under 600,000 distinct CDR3 sequences, around 15% of them found once; the top ten carry roughly 3.3%. The genes are TRBV5-1 and TRBJ2-1; 9 bases fit TRBD2. The clonotype comes from a woman aged 35 to 49 with Graves' ophthalmopathy. Sample: blood. DNA of the CDR3: TGCGCCAGCAGCATGGCGGGGGGGCGCTACAATGAGCAGTTCTCC. This translates into CASSMAGGRYNEQFS.